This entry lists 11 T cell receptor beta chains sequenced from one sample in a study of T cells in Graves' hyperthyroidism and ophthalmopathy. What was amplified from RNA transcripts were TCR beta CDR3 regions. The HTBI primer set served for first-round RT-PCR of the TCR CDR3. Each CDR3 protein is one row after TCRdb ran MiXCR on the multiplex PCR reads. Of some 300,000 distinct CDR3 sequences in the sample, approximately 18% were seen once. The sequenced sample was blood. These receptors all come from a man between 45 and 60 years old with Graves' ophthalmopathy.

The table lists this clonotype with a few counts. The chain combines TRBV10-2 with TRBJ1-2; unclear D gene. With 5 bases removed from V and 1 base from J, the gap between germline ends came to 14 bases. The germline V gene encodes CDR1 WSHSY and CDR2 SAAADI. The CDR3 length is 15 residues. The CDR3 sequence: CASSPFRVDNYGYTF. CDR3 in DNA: TGCGCCAGCAGTCCTTTTAGAGTTGATAACTATGGCTACACCTTC.

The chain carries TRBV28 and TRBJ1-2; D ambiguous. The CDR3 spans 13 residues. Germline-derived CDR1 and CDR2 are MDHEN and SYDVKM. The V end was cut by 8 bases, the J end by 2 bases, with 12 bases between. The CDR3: CASGRGRNYGYTF. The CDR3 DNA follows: TGTGCCAGCGGACGAGGGCGCAACTATGGCTACACCTTC.

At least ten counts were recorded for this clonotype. CDR3 amino acids: CASSGNRVGTEAFF. CDR3 in DNA: TGTGCCAGCAGTGGCAACAGAGTGGGAACTGAAGCTTTCTTT. The chain uses TRBV28 and TRBJ1-1; D not resolved. With 5 bases removed from V and 5 bases from J, the gap between germline ends came to 15 bases. Germline loops: CDR1 MDHEN, CDR2 SYDVKM. This CDR3 has 14 residues.

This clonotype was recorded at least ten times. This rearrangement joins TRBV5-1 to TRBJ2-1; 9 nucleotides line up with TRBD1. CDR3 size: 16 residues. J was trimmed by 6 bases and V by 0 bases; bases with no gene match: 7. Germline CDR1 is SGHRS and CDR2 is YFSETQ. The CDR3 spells CASSLDGTGLINEQFF. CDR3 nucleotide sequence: TGCGCCAGCAGCTTGGACGGGACAGGGTTAATCAATGAGCAGTTCTTC.

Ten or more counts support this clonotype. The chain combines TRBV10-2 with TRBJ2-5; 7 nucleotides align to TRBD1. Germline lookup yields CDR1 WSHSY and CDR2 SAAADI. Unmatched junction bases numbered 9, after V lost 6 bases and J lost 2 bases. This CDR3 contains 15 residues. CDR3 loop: CASRGGWTGQETQYF. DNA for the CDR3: TGCGCCAGCAGAGGGGGTTGGACAGGACAAGAGACCCAGTACTTC.

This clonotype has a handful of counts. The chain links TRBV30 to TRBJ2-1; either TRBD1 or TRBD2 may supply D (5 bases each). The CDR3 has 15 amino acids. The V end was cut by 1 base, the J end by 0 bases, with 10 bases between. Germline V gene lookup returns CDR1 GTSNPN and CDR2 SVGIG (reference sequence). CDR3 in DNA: TGTGCCTGGAGTGCTGGGGGAACCTCCTACAATGAGCAGTTCTTC. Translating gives CAWSAGGTSYNEQFF.

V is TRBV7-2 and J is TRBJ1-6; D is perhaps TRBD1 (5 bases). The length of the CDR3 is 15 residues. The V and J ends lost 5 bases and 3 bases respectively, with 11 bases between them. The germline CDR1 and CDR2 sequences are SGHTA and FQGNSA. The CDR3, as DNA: TGTGCCAGCAGCAGGGACGTCGGCTATAATTCACCCCTCCACTTT. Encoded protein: CASSRDVGYNSPLHF.

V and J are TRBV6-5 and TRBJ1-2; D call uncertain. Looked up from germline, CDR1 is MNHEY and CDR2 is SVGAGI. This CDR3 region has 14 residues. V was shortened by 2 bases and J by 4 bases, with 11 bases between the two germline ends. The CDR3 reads CASSYEPRSYGYTF. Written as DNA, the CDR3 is TGTGCCAGCAGTTACGAACCACGGAGCTATGGCTACACCTTC.

The CDR3 spells CASSTLADPTDTQYF. In nucleotides, the CDR3 is TGCGCCAGCAGCACACTAGCGGACCCTACAGATACGCAGTATTTT. This chain uses TRBV5-1 with TRBJ2-3; 8 nucleotides align to TRBD2. The J segment lost 3 bases and the V segment lost 4 bases, leaving 7 bases of the junction unmatched. There are 15 residues in the CDR3. Germline lookup yields CDR1 SGHRS and CDR2 YFSETQ.

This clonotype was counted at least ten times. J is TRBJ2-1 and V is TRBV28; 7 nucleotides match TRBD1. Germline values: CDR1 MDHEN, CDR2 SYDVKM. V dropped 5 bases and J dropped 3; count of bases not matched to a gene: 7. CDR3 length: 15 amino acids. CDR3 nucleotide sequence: TGTGCCAGCAGTATCCGACAGGGTGACTACAATGAGCAGTTCTTC. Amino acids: CASSIRQGDYNEQFF. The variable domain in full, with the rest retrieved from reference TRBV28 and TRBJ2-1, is DVKVTQSSRYLVKRTGEKVFLECVQDMDHENMFWYRQDPGLGLRLIYFSYDVKMKEKGDIPEGYSVSREKKERFSLILESASTNQTSMYLCASSIRQGDYNEQFFGPGTRLTVL.

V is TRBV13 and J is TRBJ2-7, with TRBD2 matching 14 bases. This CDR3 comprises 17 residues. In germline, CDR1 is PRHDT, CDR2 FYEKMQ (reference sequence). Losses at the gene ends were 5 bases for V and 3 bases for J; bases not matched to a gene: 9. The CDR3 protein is CASSPGLAGALNYEQYF. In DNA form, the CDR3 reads TGTGCCAGCAGCCCGGGACTAGCGGGAGCGCTAAACTACGAGCAGTACTTC.